This TCR beta chain is from a study of naive and memory T cell subsets (dated by TCRdb to about 2017). At the level of the whole study: An open-source, UMI-based TCR alpha and beta sequencing pipeline was applied to sorted naive and memory peripheral blood T cell subsets. The results of the functional CMV T cell responses matched the IgG serology results in every case. RNA was DNase-treated and reverse transcribed with TCR constant-region primers, mostly using SuperScript III.

This clonotype came up a few times. This clone's antigen is unknown. Per-base qualities were not stored, and no clone one base away is much larger. The paper as a whole reports these results and caveats: After error correction, over 90% of naive TCR sequences appeared only once, giving much steeper abundance distributions than memory subsets. Each clonotype was defined as a single alpha or beta chain sequence rather than as a paired alpha/beta receptor. RNA-based TCR counts may be affected by expression changes linked to T cell activation and differentiation. Gini index rose and Shannon and inverse Simpson diversity fell from naive through CM, EM and EMRA in both CD4 and CD8 cells. The repertoire findings for the naive and memory subsets could not be validated, as no ground truth was available. A power law was followed by TCR abundance, with an exponent that differed between naive and memory subsets but was consistent across the three individuals.

From the second PCR step on, the TCR alpha and beta chain libraries were amplified in separate reactions. Donor CMV status was determined by IFNgamma production from CD4+ T cells after overnight stimulation of fresh PBMCs with CMV viral lysate. CD4 T cells were positively selected with Miltenyi beads, followed by positive selection of CD8 T cells from the CD4-negative fraction. After staining for CD3, CD4, CD8, CD45RA, CD27 and a live/dead dye, cells were sorted on a BD Aria II into four subsets based on CD45RA and CD27. Blood came from three healthy volunteers, each fractionated into CD4 and CD8 T cells and then into four differentiation subsets. About 110 ml of peripheral blood was taken from each donor, and PBMC were separated by density-gradient centrifugation on Ficoll-Paque PLUS. Sorted cells were lysed in RLT buffer, and RNA was extracted with a Qiagen RNeasy kit and stored at -80°C. The library was produced with UMI-ligation and nested PCR. The beta constant-region primer was an equimolar mix of two oligonucleotides covering both TRBC1 and TRBC2. Four rounds of PCR were used to amplify ligated cDNA, with nested alpha and beta constant-region primers being used together with the SP2 primer. A single-stranded oligonucleotide carrying the SP2 primer and a 12-nucleotide UMI was ligated to the 3' end of the cDNA by T4 RNA ligase 1. Incubation of the ligation reaction lasted 20-24 hours at 16 degrees C. PCR2 was typically performed as a SYBR Green qPCR and was stopped at a predetermined threshold so that over-amplification was prevented. Every purification after the first one was done using Agencourt AMPure XP magnetic beads. Library amounts were measured by Qubit and library quality was assessed on a TapeStation, where the main peak was expected at around 650 bp. The pooled libraries were sequenced on an Illumina MiSeq using v2 2x251 paired-end kits, which usually yielded roughly 1-2 million reads per sample. Each sample's library went into the pool at about 4.1 nM, and roughly 4.5-7.5% PhiX was added to help with cluster recognition. The study's own analysis went as follows. FASTQ reads processed by Demultiplexor were assigned V and J genes by Decombinator through tag matching that tolerated a single base-pair mismatch. UMIs were used by Collapsinator to correct both sequencing errors and frequency errors arising from PCR heterogeneity. CDR3Translator translated TCRs and extracted CDR3s from the conserved cysteine to the FGXG phenylalanine, flagging non-productive sequences. Gini, Shannon entropy and inverse Simpson indices were computed after subsampling the repertoires to the same number of UMI-defined TCRs. Within the linear range, a power law was fitted to clonotype abundance distributions using maximum likelihood. For one naive CD8 sample, the pipeline and MIGEC produced similar UMI counts, unique TCR numbers and clonal distributions. A set of roughly 6,600 CMV-associated CDR3 sequences, compiled from VDJdb and a published dataset, was used to search the repertoires. TCRdb passed the public sequencing reads through fastp at Q25 and MiXCR, retaining productive beta sequences. Rows with one shared CDR3 protein collapse into an entry with the most common genes and DNA. These V and J calls originate from TCRdb's pipeline instead of the authors' own analysis. This sample holds about 120,000 distinct CDR3 sequences; roughly 36% were observed only once. The biggest ten clones account for 0.8% to 1% of the sample.

CDR1 and CDR2 are read off the germline V gene as MNHEY and SVGAGI. Spanning cysteine to phenylalanine, the CDR3 consists of 15 amino acids. Of the read, only the CDR3 DNA is kept; its 45 bases are in frame from base 1. V sheds 6 bases and J sheds 0 bases, leaving 12 bases between their ends. This chain is built from TRBV6-5 and TRBJ1-3; there is no confident call for the D gene. The TCR comes from a human donor in good health. Sequenced input: central memory CD4+ T cells from blood. In light of the paper, this sample's cell subset or site label describes: central memory, CD45RA- CD27+. The nucleotide sequence reads TGTGCCAGCAGGCCTACAGCTACCTCTGGAAACACCATATATTTT. Translated, this is CASRPTATSGNTIYF.